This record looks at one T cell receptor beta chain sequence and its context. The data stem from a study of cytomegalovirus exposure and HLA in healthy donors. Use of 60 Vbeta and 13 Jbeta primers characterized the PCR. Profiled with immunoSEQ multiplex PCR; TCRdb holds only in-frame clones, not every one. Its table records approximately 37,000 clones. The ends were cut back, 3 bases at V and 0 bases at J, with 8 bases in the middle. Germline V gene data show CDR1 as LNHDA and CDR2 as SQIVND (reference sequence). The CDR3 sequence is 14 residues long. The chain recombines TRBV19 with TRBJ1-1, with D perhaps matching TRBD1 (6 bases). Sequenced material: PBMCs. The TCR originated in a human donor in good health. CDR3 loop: CASSMGHLNTEAFF. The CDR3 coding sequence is TGTGCCAGTAGTATGGGACACCTGAACACTGAAGCTTTCTTT.